This TCR beta chain was recovered during a study of shared clonotypes between healthy human individuals. Overall study findings and caveats: For naive CD4 cells, approximately 5% of clonotypes were shared across a handful of donors. Apart from blood, nothing was sampled; tissue repertoires likely differ.

Regarding this clone: Antigen specificity is unknown.

Assay used: immunoSEQ multiplex PCR; TCRdb lists only in-frame clones, some missing. The sample yields about 2.3 million clones, 80% to 95% seen once. Investigators divided CD4+ cells into CD45RA+ naive and CD45RA-negative memory subsets. Sequenced material: naive CD4+ T cells from PBMCs. Subset here: CD45RA+ positively selected. The clonotype was recovered from a man younger than 35 in good health. Some clones in this sample may be carry-over from other donors' samples.

Here the CDR3 DNA reads TGTGCCAGTACCATAGACAGGGGCCCGGGGCAGCCCCAGCATTTT. Amino acids: CASTIDRGPGQPQHF. V usage is TRBV19 and J usage is TRBJ1-5, with TRBD1 identical over 8 bases. The CDR3 contains 15 residues. Germline V gene sequence: CDR1 LNHDA, CDR2 SQIVND (reference sequence). V dropped 7 bases and J dropped 7; count of bases not matched to a gene: 12.